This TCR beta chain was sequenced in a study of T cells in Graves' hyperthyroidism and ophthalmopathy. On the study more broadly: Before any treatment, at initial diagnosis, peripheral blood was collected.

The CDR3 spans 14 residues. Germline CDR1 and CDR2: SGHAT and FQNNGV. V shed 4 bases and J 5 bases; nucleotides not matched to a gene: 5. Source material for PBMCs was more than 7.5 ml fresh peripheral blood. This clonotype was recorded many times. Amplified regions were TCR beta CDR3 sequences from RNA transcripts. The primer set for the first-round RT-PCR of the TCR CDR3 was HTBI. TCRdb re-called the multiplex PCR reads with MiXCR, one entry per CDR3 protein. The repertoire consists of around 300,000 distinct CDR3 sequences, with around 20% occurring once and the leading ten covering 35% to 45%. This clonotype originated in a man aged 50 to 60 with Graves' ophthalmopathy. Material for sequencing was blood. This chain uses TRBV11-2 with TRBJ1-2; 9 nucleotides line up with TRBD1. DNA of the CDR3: TGTGCCAGCAGCTCCGGGACAGGGAGGTATGGCTACACCTTC. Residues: CASSSGTGRYGYTF.